This is a list of T cell receptor beta chains from one sample in a study of OX40 agonist ivuxolimab in advanced cancers. Some clones are missing from TCRdb's copy, which holds only in-frame ones; the method was immunoSEQ multiplex PCR. The sample comprises roughly 45,000 clones, roughly 80% of which are singletons, and 15% rests with the top ten. Sequencing was performed on CD4+ or CD8+ T cells sorted from blood, taken in a trial of the OX40 agonist ivuxolimab. The source of these receptors is an adult with an advanced solid tumor such as melanoma, head and neck, liver or kidney cancer. The CDR3 runs from the conserved cysteine through the conserved F or W. A D gene is named only where the DNA matches it firmly. Not every row has a clone size; where given, it reads once, few, many or a size class.

j_gene | d_gene | abundance | v_gene | CDR3nt | CDR3aa
TRBJ2-7 | TRBD1 | . | TRBV28 | TGTGCCAGCAGTTTCGGGACAGGGGTCTACGAGCAGTACTTC | CASSFGTGVYEQYF
TRBJ2-7 | TRBD1 | . | TRBV5-6 | TGTGCCAGCAGCAGGGGACAGACCTACGAGCAGTACTTC | CASSRGQTYEQYF
TRBJ2-3 | . | . | TRBV9 | TGTGCCAGCAGCGTAGAAGGAACAGATACGCAGTATTTT | CASSVEGTDTQYF
TRBJ1-2 | . | few | TRBV7-6 | TGTGCCCCTGACAACAGGGACTTGGGCTACACCTTC | CAPDNRDLGYTF
TRBJ2-7 | . | . | TRBV4-2 | TGTGCCAGCAGCCAAGAAAGTGGGGGTGGGGCCTACGAGCAGTACTTC | CASSQESGGGAYEQYF
TRBJ1-2 | . | . | TRBV21-1 | TGTGCCAGCAGCACTTCGGGGGGGAGGGCACAGAGAGGCTACACCTTC | CASSTSGGRAQRGYTF
TRBJ1-2 | . | . | TRBV28 | TGTGCCAGCATTGGTCACGAGGGGCCCAACTATGGCTACACCTTC | CASIGHEGPNYGYTF
TRBJ2-7 | TRBD1 | few | TRBV6-1 | TGTGCCAGCAGTATGGGACAGGGCCCGTCCTACGAGCAGTACTTC | CASSMGQGPSYEQYF
TRBJ2-7 | TRBD2 | . | TRBV4-1 | TGCGCCAGCAGCCAAGATCTAGCGGGAGCCTACGAGCAGTACTTC | CASSQDLAGAYEQYF
TRBJ2-7 | . | . | TRBV4-3 | TGCGCCAGCAGCCGGGGTAGCTCTAACGAGCAGTACTTC | CASSRGSSNEQYF
TRBJ2-5 | . | . | TRBV7-8 | TGTGCCAGCAGCGCCTGGGGGCCCCAAGAGACCCAGTACTTC | CASSAWGPQETQYF
TRBJ2-3 | . | . | TRBV6-1 | TGTGCCAGCAGTGAATACAGCGGAGGGGAGGATACGCAGTATTTT | CASSEYSGGEDTQYF
TRBJ1-2 | TRBD1 | . | TRBV12-5 | TGTGCTAGTGGTCCGACAGGGGCCATCTATGGCTACACCTTC | CASGPTGAIYGYTF
TRBJ2-7 | . | . | TRBV6-6 | TGTGCCAGCAGTTTAGGGACTTACGAGCAGTACTTC | CASSLGTYEQYF
TRBJ1-2 | . | . | TRBV6-1 | TGTGCCAGCCTAAGAACTCACCAGGGACTTTATGGCTACACCTTC | CASLRTHQGLYGYTF
TRBJ2-7 | . | . | TRBV15 | TGTGCCACCAGCCCCATGGGGGCGAGCTCCTACGAGCAGTACTTC | CATSPMGASSYEQYF
TRBJ2-2 | TRBD2 | . | TRBV27 | TGTGCCAGCAGTTATACCGAAATAGCGGGAGTTTACACCGGGGAGCTGTTTTTT | CASSYTEIAGVYTGELFF
TRBJ2-7 | . | . | TRBV27 | TGTGCCAGCAGACACGGACTGGTTTTTGAGCAGTACTTC | CASRHGLVFEQYF
TRBJ2-7 | . | many | TRBV19 | TGTGCCAGTAGTATAGATCGATCCGGATCCTACGAGCAGTACTTC | CASSIDRSGSYEQYF
TRBJ1-3 | . | . | TRBV9 | TGTGCCAGCAGCGTAGACGGGGACTCTGGAAACACCATATATTTT | CASSVDGDSGNTIYF
TRBJ2-7 | . | . | TRBV21-1 | TGTGCCAGCAGGGGACTGGTGGGGCCTAACGAGCAGTACTTC | CASRGLVGPNEQYF
TRBJ1-1 | . | . | TRBV15 | TGTGCCACCACCCTGGGAGGGTTTACTGAAGCTTTCTTT | CATTLGGFTEAFF
TRBJ2-7 | . | few | TRBV6-5 | TGTGCCAGCAGTTACCGTGTCCCCTTCTACGAGCAGTACTTC | CASSYRVPFYEQYF
TRBJ2-1 | . | . | TRBV7-9 | TGTGCCAGCAGCTCCAGGGGAAATGAGCAGTTCTTC | CASSSRGNEQFF
TRBJ2-1 | . | . | TRBV10-3 | TGTGCCGTAACTCAGGGGAGCTACAATGAGCAGTTCTTC | CAVTQGSYNEQFF
TRBJ2-1 | . | . | TRBV2 | TGTGCCAGCAGTGTGGTGGGGCTAGGTCCTAGTGAGCAGTTCTTC | CASSVVGLGPSEQFF
TRBJ2-1 | . | . | TRBV28 | TGTGCCAGCAGTTTAGTCAATGAGCAGTTCTTC | CASSLVNEQFF